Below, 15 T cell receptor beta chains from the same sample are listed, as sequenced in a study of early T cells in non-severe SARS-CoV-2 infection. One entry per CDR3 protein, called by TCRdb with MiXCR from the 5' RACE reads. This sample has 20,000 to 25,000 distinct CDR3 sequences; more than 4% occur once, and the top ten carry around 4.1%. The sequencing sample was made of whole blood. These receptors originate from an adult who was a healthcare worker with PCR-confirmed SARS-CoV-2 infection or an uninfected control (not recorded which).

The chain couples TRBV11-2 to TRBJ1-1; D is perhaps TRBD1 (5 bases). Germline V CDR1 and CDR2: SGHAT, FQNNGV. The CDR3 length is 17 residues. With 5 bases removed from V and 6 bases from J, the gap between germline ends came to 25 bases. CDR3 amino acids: CASSLIRGRRRLAEAFF. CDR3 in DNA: TGTGCCAGCAGCCTCATCCGGGGACGCAGGAGATTAGCTGAAGCTTTCTTT.

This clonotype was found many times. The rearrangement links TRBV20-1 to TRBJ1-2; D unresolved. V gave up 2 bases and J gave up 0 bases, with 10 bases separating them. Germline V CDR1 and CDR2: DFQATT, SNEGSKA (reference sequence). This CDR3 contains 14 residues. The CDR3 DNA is TGCAGTGCTAGAAGAACAGAGCCTAACTATGGCTACACCTTC. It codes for CSARRTEPNYGYTF.

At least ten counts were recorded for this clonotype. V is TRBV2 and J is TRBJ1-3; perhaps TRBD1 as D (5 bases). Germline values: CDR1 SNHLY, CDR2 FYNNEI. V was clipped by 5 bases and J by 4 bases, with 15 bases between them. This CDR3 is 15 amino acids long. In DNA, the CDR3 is TGTGCCAGCAGTTATACTCAGGGTTCCGGAAACACCATATATTTT. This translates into CASSYTQGSGNTIYF.

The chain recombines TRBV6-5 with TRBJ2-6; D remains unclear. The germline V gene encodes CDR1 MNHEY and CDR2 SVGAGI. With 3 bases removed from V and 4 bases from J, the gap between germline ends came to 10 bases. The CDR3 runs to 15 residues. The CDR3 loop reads CASSYGLGGANVLTF. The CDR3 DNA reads TGTGCCAGCAGTTATGGGTTGGGCGGGGCCAACGTCCTGACTTTC.

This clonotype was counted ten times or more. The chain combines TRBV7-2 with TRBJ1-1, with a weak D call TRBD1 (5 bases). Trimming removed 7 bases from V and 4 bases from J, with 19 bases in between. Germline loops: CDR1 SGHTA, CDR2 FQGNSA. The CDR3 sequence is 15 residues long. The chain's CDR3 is CASTVGAGSGTEAFF. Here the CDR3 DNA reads TGTGCCAGCACCGTCGGGGCTGGGAGTGGCACTGAAGCTTTCTTT.

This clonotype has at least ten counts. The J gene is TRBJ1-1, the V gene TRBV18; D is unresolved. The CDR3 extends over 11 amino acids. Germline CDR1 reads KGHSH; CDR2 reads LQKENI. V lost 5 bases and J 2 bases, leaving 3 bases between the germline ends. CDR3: CASSANTEAFF. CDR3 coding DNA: TGTGCCAGCTCAGCAAACACTGAAGCTTTCTTT.

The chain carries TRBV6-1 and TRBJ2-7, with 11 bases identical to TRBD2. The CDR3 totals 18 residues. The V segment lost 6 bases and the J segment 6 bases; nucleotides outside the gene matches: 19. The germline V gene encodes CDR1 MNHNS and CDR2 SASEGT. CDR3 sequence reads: CASRLTSGGLTVTVEQYF. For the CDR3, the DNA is TGTGCCAGCAGGCTTACTAGCGGGGGACTAACTGTAACGGTCGAGCAGTACTTC.

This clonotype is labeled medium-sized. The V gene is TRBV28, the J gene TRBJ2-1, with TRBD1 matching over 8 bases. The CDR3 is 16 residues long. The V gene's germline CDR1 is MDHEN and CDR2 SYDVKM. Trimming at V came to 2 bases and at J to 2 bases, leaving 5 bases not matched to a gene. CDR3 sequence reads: CASSLPGTGTYNEQFF. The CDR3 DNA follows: TGTGCCAGCAGTTTACCAGGGACAGGAACCTACAATGAGCAGTTCTTC.

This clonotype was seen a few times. The CDR3 DNA sequence: TGTGCCAGTACCCAGGATCCCTACTCTGGGGCCAACGTCCTGACTTTC. Amino acid sequence: CASTQDPYSGANVLTF. The chain joins TRBV19 to TRBJ2-6; D is uncertain. This CDR3 region has 16 residues. Looked up from germline, CDR1 is LNHDA and CDR2 is SQIVND (reference sequence). V lost 7 bases to trimming and J lost 0 bases, with 13 bases between them.

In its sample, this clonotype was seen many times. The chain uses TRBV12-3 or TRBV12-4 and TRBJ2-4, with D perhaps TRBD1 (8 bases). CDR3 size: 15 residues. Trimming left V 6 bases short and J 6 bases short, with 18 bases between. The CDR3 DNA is TGTGCCAGCAGGGCCTCGACAGGGGAGGGAAACATTCAGTACTTC. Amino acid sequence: CASRASTGEGNIQYF.

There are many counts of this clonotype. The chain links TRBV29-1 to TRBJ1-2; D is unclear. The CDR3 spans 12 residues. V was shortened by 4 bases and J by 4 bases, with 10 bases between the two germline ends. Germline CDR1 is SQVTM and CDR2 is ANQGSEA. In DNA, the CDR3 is TGCAGCGTTGTCTTCGGAATCTATGGCTACACCTTC. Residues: CSVVFGIYGYTF.

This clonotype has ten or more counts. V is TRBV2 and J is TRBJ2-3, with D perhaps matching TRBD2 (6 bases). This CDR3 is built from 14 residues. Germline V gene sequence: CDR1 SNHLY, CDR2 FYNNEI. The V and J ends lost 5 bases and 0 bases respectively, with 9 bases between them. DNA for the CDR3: TGTGCCAGCAGTCCCGGGACTAGCACAGATACGCAGTATTTT. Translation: CASSPGTSTDTQYF.

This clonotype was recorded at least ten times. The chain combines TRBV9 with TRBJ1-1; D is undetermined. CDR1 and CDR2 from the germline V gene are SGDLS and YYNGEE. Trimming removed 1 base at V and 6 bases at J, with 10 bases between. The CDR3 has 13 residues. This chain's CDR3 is CASSVYIGPEAFF. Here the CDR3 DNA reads TGTGCCAGCAGCGTATATATAGGGCCTGAAGCTTTCTTT.

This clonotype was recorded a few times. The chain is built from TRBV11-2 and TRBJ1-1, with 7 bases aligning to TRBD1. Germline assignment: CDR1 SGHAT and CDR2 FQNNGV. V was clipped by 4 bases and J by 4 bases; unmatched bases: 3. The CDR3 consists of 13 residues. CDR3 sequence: CASSSTGFTEAFF. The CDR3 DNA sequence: TGTGCCAGCAGCTCGACAGGGTTCACTGAAGCTTTCTTT.

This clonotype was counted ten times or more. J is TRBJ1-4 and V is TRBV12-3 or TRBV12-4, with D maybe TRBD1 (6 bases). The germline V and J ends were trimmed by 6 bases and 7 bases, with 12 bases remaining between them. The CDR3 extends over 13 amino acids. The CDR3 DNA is TGTGCCAGCAGGATTCAGGGGAGTGAAAAACTGTTTTTT. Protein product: CASRIQGSEKLFF.